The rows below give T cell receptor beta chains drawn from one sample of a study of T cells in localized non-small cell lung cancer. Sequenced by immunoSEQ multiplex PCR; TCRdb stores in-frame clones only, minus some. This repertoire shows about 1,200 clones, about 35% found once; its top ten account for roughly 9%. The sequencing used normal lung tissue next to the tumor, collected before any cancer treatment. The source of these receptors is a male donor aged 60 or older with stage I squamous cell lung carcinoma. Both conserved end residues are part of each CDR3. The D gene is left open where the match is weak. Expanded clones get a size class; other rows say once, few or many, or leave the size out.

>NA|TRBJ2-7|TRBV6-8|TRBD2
TGTGCCATGAGCGGGAGCTCCTACGAGCAGTACTTC
CAMSGSSYEQYF
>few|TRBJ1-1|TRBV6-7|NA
TGTGCCAGCAGTTCCAAGACTGAAGCTTTCTTT
CASSSKTEAFF
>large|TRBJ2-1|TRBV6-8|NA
TGTGCCAGCAGGAAGGGGGAGGCCCGAGCTTCGGGCAATGAGCAGTTCTTC
CASRKGEARASGNEQFF
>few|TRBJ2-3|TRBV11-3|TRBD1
TGTGCCAGCAGCTTGGAGGGACAGGGGATGACAGATACGCAGTATTTT
CASSLEGQGMTDTQYF
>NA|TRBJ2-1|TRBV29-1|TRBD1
TGCAGCCATAGGGACAGAACCTACAATGAGCAGTTCTTC
CSHRDRTYNEQFF
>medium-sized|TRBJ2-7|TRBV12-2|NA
TGTGCAAGTCGCTTGGGTCGGGGCCCCTACGAGCAGTACTTC
CASRLGRGPYEQYF
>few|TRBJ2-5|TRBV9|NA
TGTGCCAGCAGCGTTAGATCCCAGGAAAAGACCCAGTACTTC
CASSVRSQEKTQYF
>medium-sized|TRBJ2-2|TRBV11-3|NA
TGTGCCAGCACCACAAGGAGCCAGACAACGGTCGGGGAGCTGTTTTTT
CASTTRSQTTVGELFF
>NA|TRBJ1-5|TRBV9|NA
TGTGCCAGCAGTTTCGGCAGGGGAGGGGGCAATCAGCCCCAGCATTTT
CASSFGRGGGNQPQHF
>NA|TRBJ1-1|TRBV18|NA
TGTGCCAGCTCTAGAGTGGTGAACACTGAAGCTTTCTTT
CASSRVVNTEAFF
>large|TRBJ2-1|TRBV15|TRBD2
TGTGCCACCAGCAGAGACCGGGCGGGAGGAAACAATGAGCAGTTCTTC
CATSRDRAGGNNEQFF
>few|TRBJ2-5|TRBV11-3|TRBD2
TGTGCCAGCAGCTTGGATAGCGGGAGGATTGAGACCCAGTACTTC
CASSLDSGRIETQYF
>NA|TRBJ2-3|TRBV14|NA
TGTGCCAGCAGCCAAGCTGTATATACGCAGTATTTT
CASSQAVYTQYF
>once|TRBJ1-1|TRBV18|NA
TGTGCCAGCTCACCCCATACGGGGACCACTGAAGCTTTCTTT
CASSPHTGTTEAFF
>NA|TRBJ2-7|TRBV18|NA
TGTGCCAGCTCACCTCGAGGGGGCGAGCAGTACTTC
CASSPRGGEQYF
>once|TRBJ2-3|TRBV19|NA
TGTGCCAGTAGCACAGGGCCCCCCTCTAGCACAGATACGCAGTATTTT
CASSTGPPSSTDTQYF
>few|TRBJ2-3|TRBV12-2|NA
TGTGCCGCTGGACTAGCGGGAGGGCCAGGGGCAGATACGCAGTATTTT
CAAGLAGGPGADTQYF
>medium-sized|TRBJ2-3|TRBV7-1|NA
TGTGCCAGCAGCCCGAAATTAGGGGGTACGCAGTATTTT
CASSPKLGGTQYF